This T cell receptor (beta chain) was identified in a study of human T cells and chemical hapten exposure. Time point: patch test 1, 2 weeks after DPC sensitization. Treatment: therapeutic diphenylcyclopropenone sensitization with weekly scalp DPC. Drawing of blood took place ahead of applying each patch test. The CDR3 consists of 15 residues. The germline V and J ends were trimmed by 0 bases and 7 bases, with 14 bases remaining between them. Germline assignment: CDR1 SGHRS and CDR2 YFSETQ. This clonotype was observed many times. Each CDR3 protein is one row after TCRdb ran MiXCR on the RACE reads. The sample contains approximately 80,000 distinct CDR3 sequences, approximately 12% of which appear only once.

The rearrangement links TRBV5-1 to TRBJ2-4; D not resolved. The sequences come from whole blood, collected in connection with sensitization to the hapten diphenylcyclopropenone (DPC). This receptor was obtained from a woman between 50 and 59 years old with alopecia areata. Some clones in this sample may be carry-over from other donors' samples. CDR3 bases: TGCGCCAGCAGCTTGGCCTATCTCCCAGAGAACATTCAGTACTTC. It encodes CASSLAYLPENIQYF.